These 10 T cell receptor beta chains were all obtained from the same sample, sequenced in a study of T cells in Graves' hyperthyroidism and ophthalmopathy. TCR beta CDR3 regions were amplified from RNA. The HTBI primer set drove a first-round RT-PCR of the TCR CDR3. TCRdb used MiXCR to reprocess the multiplex PCR reads, holding one entry per CDR3 protein. Of 94,000 or so distinct CDR3 sequences listed, about 51% were seen once; the top ten hold roughly 27%. The sequencing sample was made of blood. Receptor source: a woman aged 40 to 55 with Graves' hyperthyroidism.

The genes are TRBV7-8 and TRBJ1-2; D is unclear. V was shortened by 2 bases and J by 2 bases, with 9 bases between the two germline ends. The CDR3 is 14 residues long. From germline, CDR1 is SGHVS and CDR2 FQNEAQ. As DNA, the CDR3 is TGTGCCAGCAGCTTACCGGACTCAAACTATGGCTACACCTTC. It yields the protein CASSLPDSNYGYTF. The entire variable domain, with the rest obtained from reference TRBV7-8 and TRBJ1-2, is as follows: GAGVSQSPRYKVAKRGQDVALRCDPISGHVSLFWYQQALGQGPEFLTYFQNEAQLDKSGLPSDRFFAERPEGSVSTLKIQRTQQEDSAVYLCASSLPDSNYGYTFGSGTRLTVV.

In this sample, this clonotype turned up many times. The V call is TRBV5-1, the J call TRBJ2-7, with D possibly TRBD1 on 6 matching bases. The CDR3 contains 12 residues. The germline V gene has CDR1 SGHRS and CDR2 YFSETQ. The V end was cut by 4 bases, the J end by 7 bases, with 12 bases between. CDR3 bases: TGCGCCAGCAGCACAGACAGGCGGGAGCAGTACTTC. The encoded protein is CASSTDRREQYF.

The genes are TRBV4-1 and TRBJ2-2; D gene uncertain. The length of the CDR3 is 14 residues. V lost 0 bases and J lost 1, with 3 bases in between. Germline-derived CDR1 and CDR2 are MGHRA and YSYEKL. The CDR3, as DNA: TGCGCCAGCAGCCAAGATATGAACACCGGGGAGCTGTTTTTT. Amino acid sequence: CASSQDMNTGELFF.

A remark on this clonotype: The junction departs from the called germline gene at one end, perhaps through a read error. The genes are TRBV24-1 and TRBJ2-2, with 7 bases lining up with TRBD2. CDR1 and CDR2 (germline): KGHDR, SFDVKD. The CDR3 sequence is 13 residues long. As DNA, the CDR3 is TGTGCCGCCAGTCGCGGGAGCACCGGGGAGCTGTTTTTT. It specifies CAASRGSTGELFF.

This clonotype was recorded many times. The CDR3 DNA reads TGCAGCGTTGAAGATCCGCGGACACCAGATGGCTACACCTTC. This encodes CSVEDPRTPDGYTF. The chain has TRBV29-1 and TRBJ1-2, with D perhaps TRBD1 (5 bases). The V and J ends lost 0 bases and 6 bases respectively, with 14 bases between them. The CDR3 length is 14 residues. Germline V CDR1 and CDR2: SQVTM, ANQGSEA.

The chain is built from TRBV2 and TRBJ2-6; 8 bases fit TRBD2. The trim removed 6 bases at V and 1 base at J, leaving 8 bases unmatched. This CDR3 has 17 amino acids. Germline V gives CDR1 SNHLY, CDR2 FYNNEI. Written as DNA, the CDR3 is TGTGCCAGCAGCCAACCGGGGGGGAGATCTGGGGCCAACGTCCTGACTTTC. It encodes CASSQPGGRSGANVLTF.

This clonotype has more than one count but fewer than ten. The chain links TRBV29-1 to TRBJ1-2; TRBD1 might be the D (5 bases). The CDR3 extends over 9 amino acids. Germline V gene sequence: CDR1 SQVTM, CDR2 ANQGSEA. V lost 8 bases and J lost 5, with 6 bases in between. The DNA of the CDR3 is TGCAGCCCAGGGTATGGCTACACCTTC. This gives the protein CSPGYGYTF.

The chain couples TRBV29-1 to TRBJ1-1; D not certain. From germline, CDR1 is SQVTM and CDR2 ANQGSEA. Trimming removed 8 bases at V and 5 bases at J, with 15 bases between. The CDR3 totals 12 residues. The CDR3 spells CSQGGEGTEAFF. The CDR3 DNA is TGCAGCCAAGGTGGGGAGGGAACTGAAGCTTTCTTT. The variable domain in full, completed from reference TRBV29-1 and TRBJ1-1, reads SAVISQKPSRDICQRGTSLTIQCQVDSQVTMMFWYRQQPGQSLTLIATANQGSEATYESGFVIDKFPISRPNLTFSTLTVSNMSPEDSSIYLCSQGGEGTEAFFGQGTRLTVV.

V usage is TRBV25-1 and J usage is TRBJ2-6, with 8 positions matching TRBD2. The CDR3 loop spans 18 amino acids. From germline, CDR1 is MGHDK and CDR2 SYGVNS. Trimming at V came to 5 bases and at J to 3 bases, leaving 12 bases not matched to a gene. The DNA for the CDR3 is TGTGCCAGCAGTCGCCGGGGGGGGGGGGGAGGTGGGGCCAACGTCCTGACTTTC. As protein: CASSRRGGGGGGANVLTF.

This clonotype was detected many times. The rearrangement joins TRBV7-2 to TRBJ1-1; D uncertain. Germline CDR1 SGHTA, CDR2 FQGNSA. This CDR3 is built from 15 residues. V lost 2 bases and J 1 base, leaving 11 bases between the germline ends. The CDR3 loop reads CASSLRNAPNTEAFF. The CDR3 DNA follows: TGTGCCAGCAGCTTACGGAACGCTCCGAACACTGAAGCTTTCTTT. The full variable domain, its missing parts supplied by reference TRBV7-2 and TRBJ1-1, is GAGVSQSPSNKVTEKGKDVELRCDPISGHTALYWYRQSLGQGLEFLIYFQGNSAPDKSGLPSDRFSAERTGGSVSTLTIQRTQQEDSAVYLCASSLRNAPNTEAFFGQGTRLTVV.